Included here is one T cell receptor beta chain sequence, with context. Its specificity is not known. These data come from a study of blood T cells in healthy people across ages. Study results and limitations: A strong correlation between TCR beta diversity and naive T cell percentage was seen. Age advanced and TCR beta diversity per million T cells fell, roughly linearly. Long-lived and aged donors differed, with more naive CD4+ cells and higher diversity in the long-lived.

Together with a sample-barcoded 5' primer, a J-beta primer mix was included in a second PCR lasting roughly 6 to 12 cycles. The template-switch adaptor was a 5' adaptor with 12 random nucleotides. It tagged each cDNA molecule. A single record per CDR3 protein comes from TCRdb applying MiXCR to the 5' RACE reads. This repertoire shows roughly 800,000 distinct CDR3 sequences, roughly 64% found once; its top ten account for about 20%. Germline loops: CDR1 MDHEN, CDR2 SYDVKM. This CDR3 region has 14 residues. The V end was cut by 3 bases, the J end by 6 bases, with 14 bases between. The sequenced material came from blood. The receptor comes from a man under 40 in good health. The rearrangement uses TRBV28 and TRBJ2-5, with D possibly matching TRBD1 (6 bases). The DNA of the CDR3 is TGTGCCAGCAGTTTTCAAACAGGGACACAGACCCAGTACTTC. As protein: CASSFQTGTQTQYF.